The next 13 T cell receptor beta chains were all read from a single sample in a study of graft-versus-host responses after intestinal transplantation. Clones were read by immunoSEQ multiplex PCR, and TCRdb kept only the in-frame ones, dropping some. This table holds tens of thousands of clones, about 90% found once. Here the sequenced sample was PBMCs, taken about 330 days after intestinal transplant. These receptor sequences come from a human patient who received an intestinal transplant, so some T cells may come from the graft donor.

This chain links TRBV6-4 with TRBJ2-6; D is uncertain. There are 15 residues in the CDR3. Germline loops: CDR1 MRHNA, CDR2 SNTAGT. Deletions cut 0 bases from V and 3 bases from J, with 6 bases between. The CDR3 reads CASSDSPGGANVLTF. In DNA form, the CDR3 reads TGTGCCAGCAGTGACTCGCCAGGTGGGGCCAACGTCCTGACTTTC.

The V call is TRBV29-1, the J call TRBJ2-7; the D gene could be TRBD1 or TRBD2 (6 bases each). V lost 3 bases and J 4 bases, leaving 16 bases between the germline ends. Per the germline V gene, CDR1 is SQVTM and CDR2 is ANQGSEA. The CDR3 is made up of 14 amino acids. CDR3: CSVDLIGGGYEQYF. CDR3 nucleotide sequence: TGCAGCGTTGACCTTATAGGGGGAGGATACGAGCAGTACTTC.

This clone has a single count. This chain uses TRBV6-1 with TRBJ1-5, with TRBD1 matching 10 bases. The V gene end was trimmed by 5 bases and the J gene end by 6 bases; junction bases not matched to a gene: 4. The CDR3 has 14 residues. The germline gives CDR1 MNHNS, CDR2 SASEGT. In DNA, the CDR3 is TGTGCCAGCAGTTCCCGGGACAGGGGTCAGCCCCAGCATTTT. Translated, it gives CASSSRDRGQPQHF.

The chain combines TRBV6-1 with TRBJ2-3; TRBD2 aligns across 10 bases. Trimming took 4 bases from V and 4 from J; bases not matched to a gene: 14. The CDR3 loop spans 18 amino acids. In germline, CDR1 is MNHNS, CDR2 SASEGT. The CDR3 region is CASSGIAGGSPSPDTQYF. CDR3 sequence (DNA): TGTGCCAGCAGTGGGATAGCGGGAGGTTCCCCTAGCCCAGATACGCAGTATTTT.

This clone was observed a handful of times. V gene TRBV23-1 combines with J gene TRBJ2-7; TRBD1 matches at 11 bases. TRBV23-1 counts as an open reading frame of uncertain function. The trim removed 3 bases at V and 2 bases at J, leaving 0 bases unmatched. This CDR3 spans 14 amino acids. The CDR3 loop is CASSQGQGAYEQYF. Written as DNA, the CDR3 is TGCGCCAGCAGTCAGGGACAGGGGGCCTACGAGCAGTACTTC.

The chain has TRBV29-1 and TRBJ2-3, with D possibly being TRBD1 or TRBD2 (5 bases each). CDR1 SQVTM and CDR2 ANQGSEA come from the germline V gene. The CDR3 extends over 13 amino acids. The V end was cut by 7 bases, the J end by 8 bases, with 19 bases between. The CDR3 loop reads CSATGTPYSTQYF. For the CDR3, the DNA is TGCAGCGCTACCGGGACCCCCTATAGTACGCAGTATTTT.

The chain has TRBV7-2 and TRBJ2-1, with 10 bases identical to TRBD2. The CDR3 is 17 amino acids. After removal of 4 bases from V and 2 bases from J, the junction contained 8 bases not matched to a gene. The germline CDR1 and CDR2 sequences are SGHTA and FQGNSA. CDR3: CASSSPKRGGTYNEQFF. The CDR3 DNA follows: TGTGCCAGCAGCTCACCTAAGCGGGGGGGGACCTACAATGAGCAGTTCTTC.

Points on this clone: This sample also contains other DNA sequences that code for the same CDR3. V is TRBV2 and J is TRBJ2-5; D ambiguous. Trimming pared 1 base from V and 3 bases from J, leaving 0 bases between. Germline CDR1 is SNHLY and CDR2 is FYNNEI. This CDR3 has 11 residues. Here the CDR3 reads CASSEEETQYF. CDR3 coding DNA: TGTGCCAGCAGTGAAGAAGAGACCCAGTACTTC.

V and J are TRBV25-1 and TRBJ1-1; D is possibly TRBD1 (6 bases). Germline CDR1 and CDR2: MGHDK and SYGVNS. V lost 7 bases to trimming and J lost 11 bases, with 20 bases between them. This CDR3 contains 13 residues. In nucleotides, the CDR3 is TGTGCCAGCACTCGAGGGGGATATCCGGAGGCTTTCTTT. It encodes CASTRGGYPEAFF.

In its sample, this clone was seen once. J is TRBJ2-5 and V is TRBV6-6; D gene unclear. This CDR3 contains 14 residues. The germline gives CDR1 MNHNY, CDR2 SVGAGI (reference sequence). V lost 2 bases and J 5 bases, leaving 12 bases between the germline ends. Written as DNA, the CDR3 is TGTGCCAGCAGTTACATGAGGAATGGGGAGACCCAGTACTTC. Translating gives CASSYMRNGETQYF.

The chain joins TRBV6-1 to TRBJ2-5; D remains ambiguous. The V end lost 2 bases, the J end lost 7 bases, and 8 bases lay between the germline ends. Germline loops: CDR1 MNHNS, CDR2 SASEGT. The CDR3 is 12 residues long. This CDR3 reads CASSEFVGTQYF. The CDR3 DNA follows: TGTGCCAGCAGTGAATTTGTCGGGACCCAGTACTTC.

This chain joins TRBV2 and TRBJ1-5; D gene unclear. V gave up 1 base and J gave up 5 bases, with 9 bases separating them. The CDR3 is 14 amino acids. Germline V gene sequence: CDR1 SNHLY, CDR2 FYNNEI. CDR3 coding DNA: TGTGCCAGCAGTGAAGAAGTTATAGATCAGCCCCAGCATTTT. Translating gives CASSEEVIDQPQHF.

This clone has a single count. The chain combines TRBV7-3 with TRBJ2-2; 8 nucleotides match TRBD2. The CDR3 extends over 17 amino acids. The J segment lost 4 bases and the V segment lost 0 bases, leaving 7 bases of the junction unmatched. Germline CDR1 is SGHTA and CDR2 is FQGTGA. DNA of the CDR3: TGTGCCAGCAGCTTAACCGACGGGAGGGCCGCCACCGGGGAGCTGTTTTTT. Translation: CASSLTDGRAATGELFF.